This is a list of T cell receptor beta chains from one sample in a study of CD8 T cells in ankylosing spondylitis. Each CDR3 protein is one row after TCRdb ran MiXCR on the 5' RACE reads. The table lists 220,000 or so distinct CDR3 sequences, 15% to 20% of them singletons. The source material was blood, either unsorted or a sorted T cell fraction (not recorded which). The receptors come from a male donor with ankylosing spondylitis. Both conserved end residues are part of each CDR3. A D gene is named only where the DNA matches it firmly. Expanded clones get a size class; other rows say once, few or many, or leave the size out.

D	V	size	J	length	DNA	CDR3
TRBD2	TRBV15	.	TRBJ2-7	14	TGTGCCACCAGCTGGGCGGGGGGGTTCTACGAGCAGTACTTC	CATSWAGGFYEQYF
.	TRBV10-2	.	TRBJ2-7	14	TGCGCCAGCAGTTCGGCAGGGCAGACCTACGAGCAGTACTTC	CASSSAGQTYEQYF
.	TRBV13	.	TRBJ2-1	12	TGTGCCAGCAGCTTACGAGAAGCCGAGCAGTTCTTC	CASSLREAEQFF
.	TRBV7-8	.	TRBJ2-2	13	TGTGCCAGCAGCTTAGTTGTATTCGGGGAGCTGTTTTTT	CASSLVVFGELFF
TRBD1	TRBV27	few	TRBJ2-7	13	TGTGCCAGCAGAGACAGGGTGAGGTACGAGCAGTACTTC	CASRDRVRYEQYF
TRBD1	TRBV7-9	.	TRBJ1-2	16	TGTGCCAGCAGCCTGGACAGGGGAAGATCAAACTATGGCTACACCTTC	CASSLDRGRSNYGYTF
TRBD1	TRBV7-9	.	TRBJ2-1	15	TGTGCCAGCAGCTCAAAGGGACAGGGGATTTTGGAGCAGTTCTTC	CASSSKGQGILEQFF
.	TRBV13	.	TRBJ1-5	12	TGTGCCAACAGCTCCCCGGGTCAGCCCCAGCATTTT	CANSSPGQPQHF
.	TRBV7-9	many	TRBJ1-1	16	TGTGCCAGCAGCTTAGAATCGGGCAGGACCAACACTGAAGCTTTCTTT	CASSLESGRTNTEAFF
TRBD2	TRBV15	many	TRBJ2-1	15	TGTGCCACCAGCAGAGGAAGCGGGGGTTCTGATGAGCAGTTCTTC	CATSRGSGGSDEQFF
.	TRBV9	.	TRBJ2-3	15	TGTGCCAGCAGCGGTCCACACCTCAGCACAGATACGCAGTATTTT	CASSGPHLSTDTQYF
TRBD2	TRBV12-3/TRBV12-4	.	TRBJ2-3	19	TGTGCCAGCAGCCTACTAGCGGGGGGGCCGGTTCGGGGCACAGATACGCAGTATTTT	CASSLLAGGPVRGTDTQYF
.	TRBV27	.	TRBJ1-1	14	TGTGCCAGCAGTTTATTACTGGGGGAGGCTGAAGCTTTCTTT	CASSLLLGEAEAFF
TRBD2	TRBV12-3/TRBV12-4	many	TRBJ2-5	17	TGTGCCAGCAGTTCCGAACTAGCGGGAGGGCTAGGGGAGACCCAGTACTTC	CASSSELAGGLGETQYF
TRBD2	TRBV6-5	.	TRBJ2-1	15	TGTGCCAGCAGTTACGAGCTAGCGGGGCACAATGAGCAGTTCTTC	CASSYELAGHNEQFF
TRBD1	TRBV11-1	.	TRBJ2-5	16	TGTGCCAGCAGCTTGACAAGGGACAGGGGGCTTGAGACCCAGTACTTC	CASSLTRDRGLETQYF
.	TRBV7-9	few	TRBJ1-2	17	TGTGCCAGCAGCTACCCTCAGGGACACCCAGCTAACTATGGCTACACCTTC	CASSYPQGHPANYGYTF
.	TRBV5-1	.	TRBJ1-1	17	TGCGCCAGCAGCTTGTTCTACGGGCGGCTTCAGAACACTGAAGCTTTCTTT	CASSLFYGRLQNTEAFF
.	TRBV20-1	many	TRBJ2-1	17	TGCAGTGCTAGGGCCTTCGGACTATCCAGCTCCTACAATGAGCAGTTCTTC	CSARAFGLSSSYNEQFF
.	TRBV18	many	TRBJ1-1	14	TGTGCCAGCTCACCGCCGGGGACGAACACTGAAGCTTTCTTT	CASSPPGTNTEAFF
TRBD2	TRBV5-1	.	TRBJ2-3	18	TGCGCCAGCAGCTTGGTGGGACTAGCGGGGTTTCCAACAGATACGCAGTATTTT	CASSLVGLAGFPTDTQYF
.	TRBV27	many	TRBJ2-2	15	TGTGCCAGCAGTCTTTTGAGGGCGGGCACCGGGGAGCTGTTTTTT	CASSLLRAGTGELFF
TRBD1	TRBV4-1	.	TRBJ2-7	14	TGCGCCAGCAGCCCAGAGGGGGCAACCTACGAGCAGTACTTC	CASSPEGATYEQYF
TRBD1	TRBV4-1	once	TRBJ2-7	15	TGCGCCAGCAGCCACCGGAGGACAGGGGACTACGAGCAGTACTTC	CASSHRRTGDYEQYF
.	TRBV12-3/TRBV12-4	.	TRBJ2-2	15	TGTGCCAGCAGCCCCCCTCAGGGGCGAGTCGGGGAGCTGTTTTTT	CASSPPQGRVGELFF
TRBD1	TRBV6-1	many	TRBJ1-6	16	TGTGCCAGCAGTCCGGAGACAGGGATTTGGGATTCACCCCTCCACTTT	CASSPETGIWDSPLHF
.	TRBV7-6	once	TRBJ2-2	16	TGTGCCAGCAGCTTAAATCGGGAATTAATCACCGGGGAGCTGTTTTTT	CASSLNRELITGELFF
.	TRBV11-2	.	TRBJ2-2	13	TGTGCCAGCAGCATGAGCGGTACCGGGGAGCTGTTTTTT	CASSMSGTGELFF
TRBD2	TRBV4-3	few	TRBJ2-1	14	TGCGCCAGCAGCCAAAGACTAGCGGAAGATGAGCAGTTCTTC	CASSQRLAEDEQFF
TRBD2	TRBV20-1	.	TRBJ2-7	14	TGCAGTGCTAGGACTAGCGGGAGCCCATACGAGCAGTACTTC	CSARTSGSPYEQYF
TRBD2	TRBV6-2/TRBV6-3	.	TRBJ2-2	16	TGTGCCAGCAGACCCGGGACTAGAATAAACACCGGGGAGCTGTTTTTT	CASRPGTRINTGELFF
TRBD1	TRBV28	.	TRBJ1-2	14	TGTGCCAGCAGCTCCGACAGGGGTTACTATGGCTACACCTTC	CASSSDRGYYGYTF
TRBD2	TRBV6-2/TRBV6-3	.	TRBJ2-1	14	TGTGCCAGCAGTTTAGCGGGGGATGGCAATGAGCAGTTCTTC	CASSLAGDGNEQFF
TRBD1	TRBV9	few	TRBJ1-2	15	TGTGCCAGCAGCAACCGGGACAGGGGGGGCTATGGCTACACCTTC	CASSNRDRGGYGYTF
.	TRBV5-8	.	TRBJ2-1	15	TGTGCCAGCAGCATAGTAGGGGGGTTTTACGATGAGCAGTTCTTC	CASSIVGGFYDEQFF
.	TRBV12-3/TRBV12-4	many	TRBJ1-5	15	TGTGCCAGCAGTTTTTATCGGGGAAGCAATCAGCCCCAGCATTTT	CASSFYRGSNQPQHF
.	TRBV12-3/TRBV12-4	many	TRBJ2-7	14	TGTGCCAGCAGTTATACCCCGTGGACCTACGAGCAGTACTTC	CASSYTPWTYEQYF
TRBD1	TRBV5-6	.	TRBJ2-7	16	TGTGCCAGCAGCCGAAATACAGGGGGCATACTATGGGAGCAGTACTTC	CASSRNTGGILWEQYF
TRBD1	TRBV7-3	few	TRBJ2-2	17	TGTGCCAGCAGCTTATTGAATACAGGGGGCAACACCGGGGAGCTGTTTTTT	CASSLLNTGGNTGELFF
TRBD2	TRBV20-1	few	TRBJ2-1	15	TGCAGTGCTAGTGGGAGTAGCGGGACCTACAATGAGCAGTTCTTC	CSASGSSGTYNEQFF
.	TRBV20-1	.	TRBJ1-2	13	TGCAGTGCTATTCCGCCAGGGCCTTATGGCTACACCTTC	CSAIPPGPYGYTF
.	TRBV11-1	.	TRBJ1-1	15	TGTGCCAGCAGCTTATTACGGGAACAGGGAACTGAAGCTTTCTTT	CASSLLREQGTEAFF
.	TRBV9	.	TRBJ2-7	15	TGTGCCAGCAGCGTAGGTGGAGGGGGAGGCTTGGAGCAGTACTTC	CASSVGGGGGLEQYF
.	TRBV20-1	.	TRBJ1-1	13	TGCAGTGCCCCCGGGGAAGGGCAGACTGAAGCTTTCTTT	CSAPGEGQTEAFF
.	TRBV3-1	.	TRBJ2-5	16	TGTGCCAGCAGCCAAGGGACTTCCACCCCCCGGGAGACCCAGTACTTC	CASSQGTSTPRETQYF
.	TRBV20-1	.	TRBJ2-7	13	TGCAGTGCTATACCTCTTGGGGAGTACGAGCAGTACTTC	CSAIPLGEYEQYF
.	TRBV20-1	.	TRBJ2-1	14	TGCAGTGCTAGAGCGGCGACGCGTCACAATGAGCAGTTCTTC	CSARAATRHNEQFF
.	TRBV5-1	.	TRBJ1-1	15	TGCGCCAGCAGCCTGATGGACAGTTCCCCCCTTGAAGCTTTCTTT	CASSLMDSSPLEAFF
TRBD1	TRBV6-2/TRBV6-3	few	TRBJ2-4	17	TGTGCCAGCAGTGCACATAGGACAGGGGGCCCTCAATACATTCAGTACTTC	CASSAHRTGGPQYIQYF